Sequencing of this T cell receptor beta chain was carried out in a study of cytomegalovirus exposure and HLA in healthy donors. Germline CDR1 reads SGHNT; CDR2 reads YYREEE (reference sequence). The ends were cut back, 4 bases at V and 2 bases at J, with 11 bases in the middle. The CDR3 runs to 14 residues. Study conclusions and caveats: For most TCR beta V segments, an earlier analysis put the productive rate at about 90% or about 30% of the time.

As concerns this clone: Antigen unknown.

A multiplex PCR was run with 60 Vbeta primers and 13 Jbeta primers. TCRdb's table, derived via immunoSEQ multiplex PCR, lists solely in-frame clones and lacks some. The data show 90,000 to 130,000 clones, approximately 86% seen once. The V call is TRBV5-4, the J call TRBJ2-3, with D perhaps TRBD2 (6 bases). The sequenced material came from PBMCs. This receptor was taken from a man aged 40-49 years in good health and CMV-seronegative. The CDR3 DNA sequence: TGTGCCAGCAGCCCTAGCGCCTACACAGATACGCAGTATTTT. Translation: CASSPSAYTDTQYF.